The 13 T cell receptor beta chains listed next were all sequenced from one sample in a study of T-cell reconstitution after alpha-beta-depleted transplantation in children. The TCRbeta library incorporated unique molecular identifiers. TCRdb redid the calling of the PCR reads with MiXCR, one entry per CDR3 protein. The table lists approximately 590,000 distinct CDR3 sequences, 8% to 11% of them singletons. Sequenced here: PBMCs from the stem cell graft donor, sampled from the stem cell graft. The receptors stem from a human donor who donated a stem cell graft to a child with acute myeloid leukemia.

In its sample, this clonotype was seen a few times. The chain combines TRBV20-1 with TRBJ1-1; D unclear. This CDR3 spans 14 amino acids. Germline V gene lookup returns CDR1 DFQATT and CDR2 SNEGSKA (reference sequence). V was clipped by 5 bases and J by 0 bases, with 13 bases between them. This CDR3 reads CSAPRSTVNTEAFF. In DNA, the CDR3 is TGCAGTGCTCCCCGGTCGACGGTGAACACTGAAGCTTTCTTT.

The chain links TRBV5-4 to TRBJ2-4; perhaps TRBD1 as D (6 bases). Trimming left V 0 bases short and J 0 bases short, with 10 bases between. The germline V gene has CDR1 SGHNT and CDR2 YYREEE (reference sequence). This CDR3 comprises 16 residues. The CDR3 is CASSLDRDLAKNIQYF. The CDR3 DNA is TGTGCCAGCAGCTTGGACAGGGATCTAGCCAAAAACATTCAGTACTTC.

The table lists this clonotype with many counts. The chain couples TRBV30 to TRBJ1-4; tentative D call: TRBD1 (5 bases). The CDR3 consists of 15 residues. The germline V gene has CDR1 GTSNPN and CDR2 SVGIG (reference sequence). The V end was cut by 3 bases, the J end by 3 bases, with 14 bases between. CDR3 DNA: TGTGCCTGGAGAGCTAACGGGGACCCTAATGAAAAACTGTTTTTT. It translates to CAWRANGDPNEKLFF.

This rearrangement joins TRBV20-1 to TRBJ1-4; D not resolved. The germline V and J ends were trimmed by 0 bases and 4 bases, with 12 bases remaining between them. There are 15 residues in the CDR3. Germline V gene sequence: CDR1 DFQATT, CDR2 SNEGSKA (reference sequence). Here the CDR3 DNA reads TGCAGTGCTAGAGATCTTAGAGGCAGTAATGAAAAACTGTTTTTT. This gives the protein CSARDLRGSNEKLFF.

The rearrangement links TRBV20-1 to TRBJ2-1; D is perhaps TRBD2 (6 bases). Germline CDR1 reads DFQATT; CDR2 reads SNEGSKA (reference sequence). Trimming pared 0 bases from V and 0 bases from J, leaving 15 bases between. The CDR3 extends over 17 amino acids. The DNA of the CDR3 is TGCAGTGCTAGAGATCTCGTTGGGGGGTCCTCCTACAATGAGCAGTTCTTC. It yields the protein CSARDLVGGSSYNEQFF.

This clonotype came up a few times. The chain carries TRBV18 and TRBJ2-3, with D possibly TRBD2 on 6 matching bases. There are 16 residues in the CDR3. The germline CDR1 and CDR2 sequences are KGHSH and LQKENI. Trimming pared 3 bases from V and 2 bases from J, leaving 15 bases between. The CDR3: CASSPFGGTSTDTQYF. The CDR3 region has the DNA TGTGCCAGCTCACCTTTCGGCGGGACCTCCACAGATACGCAGTATTTT.

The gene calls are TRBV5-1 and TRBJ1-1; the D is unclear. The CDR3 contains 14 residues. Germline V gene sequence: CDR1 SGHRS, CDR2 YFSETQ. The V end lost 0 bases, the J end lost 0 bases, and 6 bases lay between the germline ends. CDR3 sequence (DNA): TGCGCCAGCAGCTTGGTGGCGCTGAACACTGAAGCTTTCTTT. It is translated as CASSLVALNTEAFF.

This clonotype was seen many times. The CDR3 DNA sequence: TGTGCCAGCAGCCCTGACCGCCTAGCGGGAGTATACGAGCAGTACTTC. Encoded protein: CASSPDRLAGVYEQYF. The rearrangement joins TRBV7-2 to TRBJ2-7, with TRBD2 matching 10 bases. This CDR3 is 16 amino acids long. V shed 5 bases, J shed 4 bases, and the junction held 11 bases outside the gene matches. Germline CDR1 SGHTA, CDR2 FQGNSA.

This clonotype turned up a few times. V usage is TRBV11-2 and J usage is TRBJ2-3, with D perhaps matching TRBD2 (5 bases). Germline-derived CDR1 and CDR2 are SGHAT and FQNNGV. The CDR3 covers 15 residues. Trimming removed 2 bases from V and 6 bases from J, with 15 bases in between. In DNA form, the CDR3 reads TGTGCCAGCAGCTTATATACTAGGCGAGGGGATACGCAGTATTTT. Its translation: CASSLYTRRGDTQYF.

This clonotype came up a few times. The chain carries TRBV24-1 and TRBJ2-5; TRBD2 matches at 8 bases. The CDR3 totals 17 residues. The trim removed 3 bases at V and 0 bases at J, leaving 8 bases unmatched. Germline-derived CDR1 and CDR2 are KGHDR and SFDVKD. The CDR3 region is CATSDPALAGYQETQYF. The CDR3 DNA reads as TGTGCCACCAGTGATCCCGCGCTAGCGGGCTACCAAGAGACCCAGTACTTC.

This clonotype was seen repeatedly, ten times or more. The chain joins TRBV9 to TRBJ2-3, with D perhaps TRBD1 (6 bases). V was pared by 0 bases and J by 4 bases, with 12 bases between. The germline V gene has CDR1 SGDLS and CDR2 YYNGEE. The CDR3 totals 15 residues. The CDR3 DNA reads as TGTGCCAGCAGCGTAGCCGTTGGGGGCTCAGATACGCAGTATTTT. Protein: CASSVAVGGSDTQYF. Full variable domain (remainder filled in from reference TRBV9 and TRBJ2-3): DSGVTQTPKHLITATGQRVTLRCSPRSGDLSVYWYQQSLDQGLQFLIQYYNGEERAKGNILERFSAQQFPDLHSELNLSSLELGDSALYFCASSVAVGGSDTQYFGPGTRLTVL.

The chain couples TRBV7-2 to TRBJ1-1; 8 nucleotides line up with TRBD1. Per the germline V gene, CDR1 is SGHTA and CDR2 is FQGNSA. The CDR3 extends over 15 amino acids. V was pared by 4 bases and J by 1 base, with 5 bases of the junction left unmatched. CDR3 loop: CASSSTGDSNTEAFF. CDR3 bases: TGTGCCAGCAGCTCGACAGGGGATTCGAACACTGAAGCTTTCTTT. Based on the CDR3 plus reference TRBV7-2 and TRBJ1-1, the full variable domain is GAGVSQSPSNKVTEKGKDVELRCDPISGHTALYWYRQSLGQGLEFLIYFQGNSAPDKSGLPSDRFSAERTGGSVSTLTIQRTQQEDSAVYLCASSSTGDSNTEAFFGQGTRLTVV.

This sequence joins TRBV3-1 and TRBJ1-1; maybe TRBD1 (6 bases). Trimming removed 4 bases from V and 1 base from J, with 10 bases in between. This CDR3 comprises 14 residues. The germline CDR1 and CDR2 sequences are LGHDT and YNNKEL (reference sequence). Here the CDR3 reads CASSRLTGNTEAFF. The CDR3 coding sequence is TGTGCCAGCAGCCGCTTGACAGGGAACACTGAAGCTTTCTTT.